This T cell receptor beta chain was captured by sequencing in a study of human T cells and chemical hapten exposure (dated by TCRdb to the early 2020s). As for the study more broadly: For sensitization, 2% DPC in acetone was applied to a roughly 2 cm by roughly 2 cm area of upper inner arm skin. Throughout the approximately 25-week study period, patients were also given weekly therapeutic DPC doses on the scalp. Patch tests used Finn chambers with 0.01% DPC on the upper back, scored after 6 days by International Contact Dermatitis Research Group standards. The mostly female patient cohort included alopecia areata with under or over 50% scalp involvement, alopecia totalis and alopecia universalis. The libraries were sequenced as a pool, and the TCR yield per sample differed mostly because of small variations in library volumes within the pool. The study tracked peripheral blood TCR repertoire changes in vivo during primary and secondary sensitization to the hapten diphenylcyclopropenone (DPC) in alopecia patients. Patient blood was sampled pre-sensitization (week 0) and at 2, 6 and about 24 weeks after DPC sensitization. Around 30 alopecia patients provided blood for TCR sequencing at one to four time points (pre-sensitization, 2, 6 and 24 weeks).

What the authors observed across the whole study: Repeated subsampling changed both the strength of the expansion versus patch-test correlation and the threshold at which the correlation became significant. Because every patient had alopecia, a presumed autoimmune disease, the patients' immune response might differ from that of healthy individuals. Significantly more large CDR3 similarity clusters were formed by expanded TCRs than by pre-sensitization or healthy control sets, consistent with antigen-driven responses. DPC sensitization did not change the number of TCRs with a frequency above 1 in 1000, and there was no evidence of changes in global repertoire structure. Patch test score correlated positively with the number of PT1 expanded TCRs, reaching significance at thresholds 8, 16 and 32 but not at 4.

The time point label, read with the paper, signifies: pre-sensitization, week 0. The sample's treatment or condition, from its label and the paper: therapeutic diphenylcyclopropenone sensitization with weekly scalp DPC. At each patch-test visit, blood was drawn before the patch test was applied. Patients were eligible if aged 18 to 70, diagnosed with alopecia and judged suitable for DPC therapy, and pregnant patients were excluded. Total RNA was isolated from unfractionated whole blood collected in Tempus Blood RNA tubes. The library was obtained by RACE. Reads for this sample came from a NextSeq 500. During library preparation, unique molecular identifiers were attached to individual cDNA molecules so that TCRs could be counted in a quantitative, reproducible way. For every blood RNA sample, sequencing covered both the TCR alpha and TCR beta chains. On the authors' methods: The median number of TCRs per sample was over 85,000, ranging from 23,224 to 690,600. The Decombinator software suite was used to annotate the V, J and CDR3 of the TCR reads. For the PS versus PT1 abundance plots, all samples were subsampled to the same number of TCRs (28,000). Expanded TCRs were defined as absent before sensitization and observed at least eight times at the 2-week time point. TCRdb passed the public sequencing reads through fastp at Q25 and MiXCR, retaining productive beta sequences. Rows merge per CDR3 protein into single entries with the most common DNA and genes. These V and J calls originate from TCRdb's pipeline instead of the authors' own analysis. In all, the sample holds more than 250,000 distinct CDR3 sequences, and around 9.3% of those were seen once. The ten largest make up less than 3% of the sample.

A remark on this clonotype: Its antigen is unknown. No qualities accompany the bases; no much larger clone lies one base away.

The sequences come from whole blood, collected in connection with sensitization to the hapten diphenylcyclopropenone (DPC). The receptor comes from a woman aged 40 to 50 with alopecia areata. Some clones in this sample may be carry-over from other donors' samples.

The DNA sequence is TGCAGGGCGGAGTTAGCGGGAACCTACGAGCAGTACTTC. This yields the protein CRAELAGTYEQYF. The sequence links TRBV20-1 to TRBJ2-7, and 8 junction bases match TRBD2. Reading the germline V gene (reference sequence) gives CDR1 DFQATT and CDR2 SNEGSKA. The CDR3 numbers 13 residues from cysteine through phenylalanine. Of the read, only the CDR3 DNA is kept; its 39 bases are in frame from base 1.